This T cell receptor beta chain was retrieved from a study of shared clonotypes between healthy human individuals. Study background: The people who gave samples were a couple of women and a few men aged 18 to 49.

All of the donors resided in Nashville, Tennessee, and each was a Caucasian adult. Using immunoSEQ multiplex PCR, the repertoire was profiled, and TCRdb retains in-frame clones only, with some absent. The sample holds nearly 1 million clones, 70% to 85% seen once. This clone appeared a few times. Its antigen is unknown. Study-wide points: When naive CD4 clonotypes were compared across several donors, approximately 5% were shared.

The CDR3 consists of 13 residues. V was trimmed by 1 base and J by 8 bases, leaving 11 bases between them. Per the germline V gene, CDR1 is SGHAT and CDR2 is FQNNGV. The rearrangement uses TRBV11-2 and TRBJ1-1; the D gene is possibly TRBD1 (5 bases). The sequencing sample was made of memory CD4+ T cells sorted from blood. Noted subset: CD45RA-negative fraction. The sequence was collected from a man aged 18-30 years in good health. CDR3 DNA sequence: TGTGCCAGCAGCTTAGGATTTTCAGGGGAAGCTTTCTTT. Translated: CASSLGFSGEAFF.